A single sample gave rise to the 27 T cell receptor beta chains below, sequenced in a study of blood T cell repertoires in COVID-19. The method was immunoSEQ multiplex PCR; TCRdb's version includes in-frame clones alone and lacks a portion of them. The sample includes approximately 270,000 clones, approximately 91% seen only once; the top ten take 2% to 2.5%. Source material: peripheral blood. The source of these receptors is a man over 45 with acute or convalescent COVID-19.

Here the CDR3 reads CSASGSVYEQYF. CDR3 DNA sequence: TGCAGTGCTAGTGGCAGCGTATACGAGCAGTACTTC. The chain employs TRBV20-1 and TRBJ2-7; no clear D. CDR1 is DFQATT, CDR2 SNEGSKA, per germline (reference sequence). The CDR3 is made up of 12 amino acids. V lost 3 bases and J 4 bases, leaving 10 bases between the germline ends.

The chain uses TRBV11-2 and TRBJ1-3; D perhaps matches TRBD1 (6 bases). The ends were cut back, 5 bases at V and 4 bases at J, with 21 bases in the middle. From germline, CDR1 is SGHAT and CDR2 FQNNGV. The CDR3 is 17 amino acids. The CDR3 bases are TGTGCCAGCAGCCCACTTGTTGGCAGGGGAGCAGGAAACACCATATATTTT. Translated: CASSPLVGRGAGNTIYF. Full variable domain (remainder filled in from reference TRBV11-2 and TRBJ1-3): EAGVAQSPRYKIIEKRQSVAFWCNPISGHATLYWYQQILGQGPKLLIQFQNNGVVDDSQLPKDRFSAERLKGVDSTLKIQPAKLEDSAVYLCASSPLVGRGAGNTIYFGEGSWLTVV.

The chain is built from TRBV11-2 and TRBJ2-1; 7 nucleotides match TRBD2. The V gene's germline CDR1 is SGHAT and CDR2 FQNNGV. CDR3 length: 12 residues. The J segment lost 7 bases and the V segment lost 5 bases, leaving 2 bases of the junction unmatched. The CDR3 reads CASSPGGNEQFF. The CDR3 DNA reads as TGTGCCAGCAGCCCGGGGGGAAATGAGCAGTTCTTC.

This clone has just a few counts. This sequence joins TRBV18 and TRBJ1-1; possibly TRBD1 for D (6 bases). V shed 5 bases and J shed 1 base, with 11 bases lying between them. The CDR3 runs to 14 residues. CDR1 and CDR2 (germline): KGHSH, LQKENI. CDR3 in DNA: TGTGCCAGCTCAGCCACAGGGCGGAACACTGAAGCTTTCTTT. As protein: CASSATGRNTEAFF.

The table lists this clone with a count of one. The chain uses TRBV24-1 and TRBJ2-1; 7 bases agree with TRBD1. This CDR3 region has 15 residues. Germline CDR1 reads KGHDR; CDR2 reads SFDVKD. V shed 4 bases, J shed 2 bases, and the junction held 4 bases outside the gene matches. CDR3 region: CATSDPGTAYNEQFF. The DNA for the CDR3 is TGTGCCACCAGTGACCCCGGGACAGCCTACAATGAGCAGTTCTTC.

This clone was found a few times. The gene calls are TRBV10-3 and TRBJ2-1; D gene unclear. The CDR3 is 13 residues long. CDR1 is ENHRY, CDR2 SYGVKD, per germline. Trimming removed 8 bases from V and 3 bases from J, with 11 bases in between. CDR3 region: CAIRPTDYNEQFF. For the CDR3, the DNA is TGTGCCATCCGACCGACTGACTACAATGAGCAGTTCTTC.

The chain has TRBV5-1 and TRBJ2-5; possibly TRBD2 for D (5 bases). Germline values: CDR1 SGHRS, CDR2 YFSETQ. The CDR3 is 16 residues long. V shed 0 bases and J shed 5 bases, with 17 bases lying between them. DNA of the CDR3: TGCGCCAGCAGCTTGGAATTGCGCGGGCTTGGGGAGACCCAGTACTTC. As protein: CASSLELRGLGETQYF. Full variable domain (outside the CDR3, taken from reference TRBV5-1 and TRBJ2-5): KAGVTQTPRYLIKTRGQQVTLSCSPISGHRSVSWYQQTPGQGLQFLFEYFSETQRNKGNFPGRFSGRQFSNSRSEMNVSTLELGDSALYLCASSLELRGLGETQYFGPGTRLLVL.

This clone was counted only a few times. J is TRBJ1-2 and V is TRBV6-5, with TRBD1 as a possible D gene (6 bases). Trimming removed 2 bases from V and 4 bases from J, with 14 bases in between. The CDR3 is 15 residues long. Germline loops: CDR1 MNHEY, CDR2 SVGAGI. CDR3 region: CASSYISGGLYGYTF. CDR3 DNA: TGTGCCAGCAGTTACATATCGGGGGGCCTCTATGGCTACACCTTC.

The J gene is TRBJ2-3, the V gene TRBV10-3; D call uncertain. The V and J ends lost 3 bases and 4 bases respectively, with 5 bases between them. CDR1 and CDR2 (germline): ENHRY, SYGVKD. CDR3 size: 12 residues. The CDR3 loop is CAISDGPDTQYF. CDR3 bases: TGTGCCATCAGTGATGGCCCAGATACGCAGTATTTT.

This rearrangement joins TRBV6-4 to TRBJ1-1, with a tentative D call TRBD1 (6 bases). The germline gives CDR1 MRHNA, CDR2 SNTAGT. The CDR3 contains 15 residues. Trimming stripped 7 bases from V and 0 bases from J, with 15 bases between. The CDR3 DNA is TGTGCCAGCAAGAAGGAGGACAGCCTGAACACTGAAGCTTTCTTT. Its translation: CASKKEDSLNTEAFF.

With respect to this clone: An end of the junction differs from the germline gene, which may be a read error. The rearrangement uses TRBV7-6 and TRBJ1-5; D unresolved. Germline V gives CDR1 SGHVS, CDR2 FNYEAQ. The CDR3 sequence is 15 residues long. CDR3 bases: TGTGCCAGCAGCTTAGTATCCGGTAGCGATCAGCCCCAGCATTTT. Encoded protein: CASSLVSGSDQPQHF. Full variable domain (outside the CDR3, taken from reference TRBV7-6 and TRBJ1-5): GAGVSQSPRYKVTKRGQDVALRCDPISGHVSLYWYRQALGQGPEFLTYFNYEAQQDKSGLPNDRFSAERPEGSISTLTIQRTEQRDSAMYRCASSLVSGSDQPQHFGDGTRLSIL.

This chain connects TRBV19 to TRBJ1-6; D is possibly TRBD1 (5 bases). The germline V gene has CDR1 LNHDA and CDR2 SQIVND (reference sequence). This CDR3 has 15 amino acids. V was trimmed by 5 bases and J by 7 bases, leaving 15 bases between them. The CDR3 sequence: CASSGGMTLNSPLHF. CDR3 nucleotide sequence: TGTGCCAGTAGTGGGGGGATGACACTCAATTCACCCCTCCACTTT.

The CDR3 is CARHRGSPNEKLFF. DNA of the CDR3: TGTGCCAGGCATAGGGGATCGCCGAATGAAAAACTGTTTTTT. The rearrangement uses TRBV25-1 and TRBJ1-4; tentative D call: TRBD1 (5 bases). The germline gives CDR1 MGHDK, CDR2 SYGVNS. V was cut by 9 bases and J by 5 bases, with 16 bases left in between. The CDR3 consists of 14 residues.

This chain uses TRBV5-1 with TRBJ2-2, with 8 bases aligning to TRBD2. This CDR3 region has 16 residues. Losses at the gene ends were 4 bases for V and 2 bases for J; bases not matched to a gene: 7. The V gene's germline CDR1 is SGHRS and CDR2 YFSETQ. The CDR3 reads CASSGGGPPNTGELFF. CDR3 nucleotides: TGCGCCAGCAGCGGCGGGGGGCCGCCCAACACCGGGGAGCTGTTTTTT.

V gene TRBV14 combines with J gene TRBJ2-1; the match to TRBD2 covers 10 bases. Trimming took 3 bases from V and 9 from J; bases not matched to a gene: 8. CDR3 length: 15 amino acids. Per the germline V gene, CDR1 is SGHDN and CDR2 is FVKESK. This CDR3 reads CASSQQIAGGSEQFF. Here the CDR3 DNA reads TGTGCCAGCAGCCAGCAAATAGCGGGGGGAAGTGAGCAGTTCTTC. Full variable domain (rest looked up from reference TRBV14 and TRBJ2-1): EAGVTQFPSHSVIEKGQTVTLRCDPISGHDNLYWYRRVMGKEIKFLLHFVKESKQDESGMPNNRFLAERTGGTYSTLKVQPAELEDSGVYFCASSQQIAGGSEQFFGPGTRLTVL.

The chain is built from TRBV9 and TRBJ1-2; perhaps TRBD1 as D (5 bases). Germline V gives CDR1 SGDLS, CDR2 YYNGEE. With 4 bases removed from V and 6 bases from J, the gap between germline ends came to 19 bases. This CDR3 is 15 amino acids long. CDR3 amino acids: CASSSRQPRADGYTF. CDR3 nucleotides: TGTGCCAGCAGCTCCCGACAGCCAAGGGCGGATGGCTACACCTTC.

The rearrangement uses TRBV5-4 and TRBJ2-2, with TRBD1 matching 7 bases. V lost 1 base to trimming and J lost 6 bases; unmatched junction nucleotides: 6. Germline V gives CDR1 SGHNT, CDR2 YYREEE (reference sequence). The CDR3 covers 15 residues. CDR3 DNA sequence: TGTGCCAGCAGCTTGTACAGGGGTGATCCCGGGGAGCTGTTTTTT. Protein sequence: CASSLYRGDPGELFF. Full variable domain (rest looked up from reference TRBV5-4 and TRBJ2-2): ETGVTQSPTHLIKTRGQQVTLRCSSQSGHNTVSWYQQALGQGPQFIFQYYREEENGRGNFPPRFSGLQFPNYSSELNVNALELDDSALYLCASSLYRGDPGELFFGEGSRLTVL.

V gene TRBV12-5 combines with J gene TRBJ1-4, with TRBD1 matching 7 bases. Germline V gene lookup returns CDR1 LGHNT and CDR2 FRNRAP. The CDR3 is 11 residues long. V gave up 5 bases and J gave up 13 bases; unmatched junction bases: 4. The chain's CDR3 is CASGATGRLFF. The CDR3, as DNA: TGTGCTAGTGGTGCGACAGGGAGACTGTTTTTT.

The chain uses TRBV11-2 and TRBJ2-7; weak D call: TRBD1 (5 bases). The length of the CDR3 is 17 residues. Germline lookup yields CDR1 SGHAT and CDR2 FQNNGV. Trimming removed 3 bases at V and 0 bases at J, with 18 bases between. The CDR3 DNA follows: TGTGCCAGCAGCTTCGTGCAGGGCAGCGCCAGCTCCTACGAGCAGTACTTC. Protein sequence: CASSFVQGSASSYEQYF.

The CDR3 nucleotides are TGTGCCAGCAGCTACGTTCGGGGGGCGGGCACCGGGGAGCTGTTTTTT. This translates into CASSYVRGAGTGELFF. The chain has TRBV11-2 and TRBJ2-2; D is perhaps TRBD2 (7 bases). The CDR3 extends over 16 amino acids. V lost 4 bases and J 4 bases, leaving 16 bases between the germline ends. Germline V CDR1 and CDR2: SGHAT, FQNNGV.

As DNA, the CDR3 is TGCGCCAGCAGCCCGGAGGTGAACACTGAAGCTTTCTTT. It yields the protein CASSPEVNTEAFF. The chain couples TRBV5-1 to TRBJ1-1, with no clear D. The CDR3 has 13 residues. Trimming stripped 4 bases from V and 0 bases from J, with 7 bases between. Germline CDR1 reads SGHRS; CDR2 reads YFSETQ. The full variable domain, completed using reference TRBV5-1 and TRBJ1-1, is KAGVTQTPRYLIKTRGQQVTLSCSPISGHRSVSWYQQTPGQGLQFLFEYFSETQRNKGNFPGRFSGRQFSNSRSEMNVSTLELGDSALYLCASSPEVNTEAFFGQGTRLTVV.

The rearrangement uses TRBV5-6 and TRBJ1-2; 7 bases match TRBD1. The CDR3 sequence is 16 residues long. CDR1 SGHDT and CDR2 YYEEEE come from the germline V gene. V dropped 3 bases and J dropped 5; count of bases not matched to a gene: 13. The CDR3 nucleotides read TGTGCCAGCAGCTCGGGCGTGACAGGGTTAGAGTATGGCTACACCTTC. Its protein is CASSSGVTGLEYGYTF.

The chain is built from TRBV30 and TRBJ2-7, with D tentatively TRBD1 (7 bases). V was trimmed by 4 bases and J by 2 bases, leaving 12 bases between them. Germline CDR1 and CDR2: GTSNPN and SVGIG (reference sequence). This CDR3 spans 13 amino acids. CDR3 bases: TGTGCCTGGATGGCGGGACAGACCTACGAGCAGTACTTC. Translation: CAWMAGQTYEQYF.

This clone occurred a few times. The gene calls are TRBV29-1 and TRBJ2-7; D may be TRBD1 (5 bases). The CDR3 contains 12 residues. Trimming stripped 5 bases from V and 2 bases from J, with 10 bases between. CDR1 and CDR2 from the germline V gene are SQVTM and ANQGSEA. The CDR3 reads CSVQGGTYEQYF. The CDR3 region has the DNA TGCAGCGTTCAGGGTGGAACCTACGAGCAGTACTTC.

The DNA for the CDR3 is TGTGCCAGCAGCCAGGAAAAAAAGGAGGAAAAACTGTTTTTT. The encoded protein is CASSQEKKEEKLFF. The chain couples TRBV4-2 to TRBJ1-4; D is undetermined. V was shortened by 3 bases and J by 8 bases, with 13 bases between the two germline ends. CDR3 size: 14 residues. Germline CDR1 is LGHNA and CDR2 is YNFKEQ.

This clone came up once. This CDR3 reads CAISDRDRGGDTF. Written as DNA, the CDR3 is TGTGCCATCAGTGACCGGGACAGGGGCGGCGACACCTTC. The genes are TRBV10-3 and TRBJ1-2, with 10 bases matching TRBD1. CDR1 is ENHRY, CDR2 SYGVKD, per germline. J gave up 12 bases and V 3 bases, and 7 bases lay outside the gene matches. This CDR3 is 13 amino acids long.

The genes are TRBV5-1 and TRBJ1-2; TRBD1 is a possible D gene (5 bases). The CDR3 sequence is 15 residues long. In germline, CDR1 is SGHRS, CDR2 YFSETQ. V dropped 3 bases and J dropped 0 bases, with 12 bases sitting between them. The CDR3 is CASSSGGGSNYGYTF. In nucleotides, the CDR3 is TGCGCCAGCAGCTCCGGGGGAGGTTCTAACTATGGCTACACCTTC.